Detailed here is one T cell receptor (beta chain). No antigen is known for it. The data were taken from a study of T cells in Graves' hyperthyroidism and ophthalmopathy. Amplification yielded TCR beta CDR3 regions, with RNA transcripts as the source. The TCR CDR3 first-round RT-PCR relied on the HTBI primer set. TCRdb re-derived calls from the multiplex PCR reads in MiXCR, one entry per CDR3 protein. The table lists approximately 630,000 distinct CDR3 sequences, around 15% of them singletons. General study points: Researchers report that a 13 V-J model separated ophthalmopathy from stable hyperthyroidism.

Germline CDR1 and CDR2: LGHDT and YNNKEL (reference sequence). V was clipped by 1 base and J by 8 bases, with 9 bases between them. The CDR3 runs to 13 residues. The study based diagnoses on clinical symptoms, serum thyroxine and TRAb, thyroid ultrasound and orbital computed tomography. The genes are TRBV3-1 and TRBJ1-3; D gene unclear. What was sequenced was blood. The clonotype was recovered from a woman younger than 45 with Graves' hyperthyroidism. The CDR3 here is CASSQGSRDTIYF. The CDR3 DNA reads TGTGCCAGCAGCCAAGGATCCCGGGACACCATATATTTT.